This TCR beta chain was identified during a study of beta chain features in type 1 diabetes. Germline CDR1 is LNHNV and CDR2 is YYDKDF (reference sequence). The CDR3 spans 13 residues. V dropped 9 bases and J dropped 6; count of bases not matched to a gene: 6. Study-wide points: All four CD4+ subsets of Type 1 diabetes patients contained TCRB CDR3s that were moderately but significantly shorter. For type 1 diabetes patients, VDJ junctions showed fewer insertions and more deletions. Cells expressing TCR highly could be over-represented by cDNA sequencing.

As for this clone: The target antigen is unknown.

Expressed TCRB transcripts got sequenced, as all isolated RNA was reverse transcribed. Produced via immunoSEQ multiplex PCR; TCRdb's table is partial and in-frame only. The sample carries about 130,000 clones, roughly a tenth recorded once. Researchers reported sorting CD4+ naive, central memory, regulatory and stem cell-like memory cells via CD45RO/CCR7/CD25/CD127/CD95/CD27. The chain combines TRBV15 with TRBJ2-7; 12 bases fit TRBD1. The sequence came from a man in his late teens or twenties in good health. Input material: central memory CD4+ T cells from blood. The CDR3 region has the DNA TGTGCCACGAACCGGGACAGGGGGCCCGAGCAGTACTTC. Translating it yields CATNRDRGPEQYF. The variable domain in full, completed from reference TRBV15 and TRBJ2-7, reads DAMVIQNPRYQVTQFGKPVTLSCSQTLNHNVMYWYQQKSSQAPKLLFHYYDKDFNNEADTPDNFQSRRPNTSFCFLDIRSPGLGDTAMYLCATNRDRGPEQYFGPGTRLTVT.